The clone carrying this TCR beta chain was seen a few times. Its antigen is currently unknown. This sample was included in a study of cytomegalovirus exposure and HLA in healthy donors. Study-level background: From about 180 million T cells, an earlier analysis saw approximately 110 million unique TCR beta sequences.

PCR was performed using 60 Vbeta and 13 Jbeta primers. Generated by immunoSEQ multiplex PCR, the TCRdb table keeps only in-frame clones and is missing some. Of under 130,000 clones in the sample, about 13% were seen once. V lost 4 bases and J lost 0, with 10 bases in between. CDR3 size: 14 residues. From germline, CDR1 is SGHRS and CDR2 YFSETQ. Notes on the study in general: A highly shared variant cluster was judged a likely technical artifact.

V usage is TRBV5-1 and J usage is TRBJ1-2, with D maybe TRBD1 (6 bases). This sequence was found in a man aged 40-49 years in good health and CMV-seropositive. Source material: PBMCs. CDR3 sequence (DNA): TGCGCCAGCAGCCGACAGGAACCTAACTATGGCTACACCTTC. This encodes CASSRQEPNYGYTF.